The TCR beta chain described here comes from a study of blood T cell repertoires in COVID-19. This CDR3 region has 13 residues. V shed 4 bases and J shed 6 bases, with 12 bases lying between them. Germline CDR1 and CDR2: LNHDA and SQIVND (reference sequence). Here immunoSEQ multiplex PCR was the method, and the copy in TCRdb shows in-frame clones only, minus some. The table lists about 130,000 clones, around 79% of them singletons. This sequence originates from a woman in her sixties or seventies with COVID-19, enrolled during active disease. The chain is built from TRBV19 and TRBJ1-2; a possible D gene is TRBD1 (5 bases). Sequences were obtained from peripheral blood. CDR3 nucleotide sequence: TGTGCCAGTAGTACCGGGACTGGGGATGGCTACACCTTC. This gives the protein CASSTGTGDGYTF.